What follows are 7 T cell receptor beta chains derived from one specimen sequenced in a study of blood T cell repertoires in COVID-19. The protocol was immunoSEQ multiplex PCR, while the TCRdb copy is restricted to in-frame clones and leaves out a portion. The repertoire has 200,000 to 250,000 clones, 87% of them found once; the top ten carry 12%. Input material: peripheral blood. The receptors derive from a woman aged 18-29 years who had recovered from COVID-19.

This clone was detected only a few times. V usage is TRBV15 and J usage is TRBJ1-2; TRBD1 is a possible D gene (5 bases). This CDR3 region has 13 residues. The V end was cut by 6 bases, the J end by 4 bases, with 12 bases between. Germline V lookup: CDR1 LNHNV, CDR2 YYDKDF (reference sequence). This chain's CDR3 is CATRGVGGYGYTF. The CDR3 region has the DNA TGTGCCACCAGAGGGGTGGGAGGCTATGGCTACACCTTC.

The rearrangement links TRBV7-6 to TRBJ2-5, with D possibly matching TRBD2 (5 bases). Germline V gene sequence: CDR1 SGHVS, CDR2 FNYEAQ. The CDR3 is 18 amino acids. The V gene lost 5 bases and the J gene lost 1 base, with 23 bases spanning the gap. Here the CDR3 DNA reads TGTGCCAGCAGCCCCCGGGGTTTTGAGCGGAACCCCCAAGAGACCCAGTACTTC. This codes for CASSPRGFERNPQETQYF. Variable domain in full (rest from reference TRBV7-6 and TRBJ2-5): GAGVSQSPRYKVTKRGQDVALRCDPISGHVSLYWYRQALGQGPEFLTYFNYEAQQDKSGLPNDRFSAERPEGSISTLTIQRTEQRDSAMYRCASSPRGFERNPQETQYFGPGTRLLVL.

V and J are TRBV7-2 and TRBJ2-1; 10 nucleotides line up with TRBD2. The CDR3 loop spans 17 amino acids. Trimming cost V 5 bases and J 7 bases; bases outside gene matches: 14. The germline V gene has CDR1 SGHTA and CDR2 FQGNSA. The CDR3 region is CASSPRTSGGGRNEQFF. The CDR3 DNA follows: TGTGCCAGCAGCCCCCGGACTAGCGGAGGGGGTCGGAATGAGCAGTTCTTC.

This chain uses TRBV10-3 with TRBJ1-1, with TRBD1 matching over 10 bases. CDR3 size: 14 residues. The ends lost 6 bases at V and 3 bases at J; junction bases unmatched: 4. CDR1 and CDR2 from the germline V gene are ENHRY and SYGVKD. The CDR3 DNA sequence: TGTGCCATCAGAACCGGGACAGGGGACACTGAAGCTTTCTTT. Amino acids: CAIRTGTGDTEAFF.

The rearrangement links TRBV15 to TRBJ1-1, with D possibly TRBD1 on 6 matching bases. Looked up from germline, CDR1 is LNHNV and CDR2 is YYDKDF (reference sequence). Trimming took off 0 bases at V and 3 bases at J, with 8 bases between the two ends. This CDR3 is 14 amino acids long. CDR3 nucleotides: TGTGCCACCAGCAGAGATTGGACAGACACTGAAGCTTTCTTT. Translated: CATSRDWTDTEAFF.

This sequence joins TRBV29-1 and TRBJ1-1, with TRBD1 identical over 9 bases. Germline CDR1 reads SQVTM; CDR2 reads ANQGSEA. The CDR3 is 13 amino acids. The trim removed 3 bases at V and 5 bases at J, leaving 4 bases unmatched. The CDR3 DNA sequence: TGCAGCGTTGATTGGACAGGGGTGACTGAAGCTTTCTTT. Translated, it gives CSVDWTGVTEAFF.

The V call is TRBV4-1, the J call TRBJ1-2; 9 bases align to TRBD1. After removal of 3 bases from V and 7 bases from J, the junction contained 15 bases not matched to a gene. The CDR3 has 17 amino acids. The germline CDR1 and CDR2 sequences are MGHRA and YSYEKL. The CDR3: CASSHPIRTGQGFGYTF. CDR3 bases: TGCGCCAGCAGCCATCCTATCAGGACGGGACAGGGATTTGGCTACACCTTC.